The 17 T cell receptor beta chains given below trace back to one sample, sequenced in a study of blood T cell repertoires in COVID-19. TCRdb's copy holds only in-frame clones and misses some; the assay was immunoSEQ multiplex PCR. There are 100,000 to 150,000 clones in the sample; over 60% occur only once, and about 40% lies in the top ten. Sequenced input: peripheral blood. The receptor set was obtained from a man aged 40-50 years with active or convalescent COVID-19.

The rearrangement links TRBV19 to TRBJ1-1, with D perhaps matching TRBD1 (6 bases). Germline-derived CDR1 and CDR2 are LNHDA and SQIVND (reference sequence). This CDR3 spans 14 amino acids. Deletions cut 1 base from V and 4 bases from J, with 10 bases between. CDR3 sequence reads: CASSIVIQGTEAFF. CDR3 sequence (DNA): TGTGCCAGTAGTATAGTCATACAGGGCACTGAAGCTTTCTTT.

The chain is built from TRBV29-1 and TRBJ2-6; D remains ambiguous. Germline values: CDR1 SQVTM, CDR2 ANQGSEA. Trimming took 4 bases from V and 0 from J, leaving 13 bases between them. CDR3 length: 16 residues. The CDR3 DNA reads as TGCAGCGTTGTTTACAGATCAAGCTCTGGGGCCAACGTCCTGACTTTC. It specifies CSVVYRSSSGANVLTF.

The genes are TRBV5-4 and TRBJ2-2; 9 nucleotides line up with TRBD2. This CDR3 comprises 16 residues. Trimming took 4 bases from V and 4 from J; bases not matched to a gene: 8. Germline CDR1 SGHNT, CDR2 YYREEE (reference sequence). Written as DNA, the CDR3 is TGTGCCAGCAGCAGGGGACTAGCCGGGAGCACCGGGGAGCTGTTTTTT. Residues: CASSRGLAGSTGELFF.

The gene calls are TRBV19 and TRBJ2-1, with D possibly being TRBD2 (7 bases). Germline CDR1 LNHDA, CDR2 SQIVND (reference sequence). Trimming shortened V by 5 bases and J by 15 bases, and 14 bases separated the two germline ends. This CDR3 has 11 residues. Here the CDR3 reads CASSSRGGLFF. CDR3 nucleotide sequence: TGTGCCAGTAGTTCTAGGGGGGGTTTGTTCTTC.

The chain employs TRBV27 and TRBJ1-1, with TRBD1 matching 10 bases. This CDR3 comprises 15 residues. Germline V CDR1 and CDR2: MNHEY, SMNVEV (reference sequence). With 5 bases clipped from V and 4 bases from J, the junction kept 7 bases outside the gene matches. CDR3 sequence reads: CASSAGGQGFTEAFF. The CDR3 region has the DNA TGTGCCAGCAGTGCCGGGGGACAGGGGTTCACTGAAGCTTTCTTT.

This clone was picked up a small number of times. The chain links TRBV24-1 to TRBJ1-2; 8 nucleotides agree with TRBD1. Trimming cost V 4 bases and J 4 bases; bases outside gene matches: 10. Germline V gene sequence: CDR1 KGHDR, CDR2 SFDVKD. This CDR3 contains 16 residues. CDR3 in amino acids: CATSDRGQGNLYGYTF. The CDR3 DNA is TGTGCCACCAGTGACCGAGGACAGGGAAATCTCTATGGCTACACCTTC.

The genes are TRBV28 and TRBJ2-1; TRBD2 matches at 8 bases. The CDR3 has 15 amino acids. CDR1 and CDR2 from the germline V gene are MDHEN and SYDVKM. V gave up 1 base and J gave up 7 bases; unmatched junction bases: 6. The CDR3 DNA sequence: TGTGCCAGCAGTTTATCCGGGGGGGCGGGTAATGAGCAGTTCTTC. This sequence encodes CASSLSGGAGNEQFF.

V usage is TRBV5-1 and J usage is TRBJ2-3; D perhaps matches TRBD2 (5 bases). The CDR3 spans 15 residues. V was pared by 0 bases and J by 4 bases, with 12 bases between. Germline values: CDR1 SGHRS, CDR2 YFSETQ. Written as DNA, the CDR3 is TGCGCCAGCAGCTTGGATAATGCGGGTCCAGATACGCAGTATTTT. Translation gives CASSLDNAGPDTQYF.

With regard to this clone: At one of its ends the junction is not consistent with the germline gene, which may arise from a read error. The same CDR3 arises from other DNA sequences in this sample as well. The CDR3 DNA reads TGCGCCAGCAGCGTAGGGACAGGGGGCCGATCACCCCTCCACTTT. It specifies CASSVGTGGRSPLHF. The genes are TRBV9 and TRBJ1-6; 12 bases fit TRBD1. The germline V gene encodes CDR1 SGDLS and CDR2 YYNGEE. The CDR3 covers 15 residues.

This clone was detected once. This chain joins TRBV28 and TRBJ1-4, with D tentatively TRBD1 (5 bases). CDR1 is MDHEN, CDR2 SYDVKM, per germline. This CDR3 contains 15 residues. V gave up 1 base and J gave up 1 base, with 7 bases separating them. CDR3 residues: CASSLSGKTNEKLFF. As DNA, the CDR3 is TGTGCCAGCAGTTTATCAGGGAAAACTAATGAAAAACTGTTTTTT.

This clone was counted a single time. The CDR3 is CATSGDLYTDTQYF. In DNA, the CDR3 is TGTGCCACCAGTGGAGATCTTTACACAGATACGCAGTATTTT. The chain links TRBV24-1 to TRBJ2-3; D is uncertain. The CDR3 covers 14 residues. Per germline, CDR1 KGHDR and CDR2 SFDVKD. Deletions cut 5 bases from V and 2 bases from J, with 10 bases between.

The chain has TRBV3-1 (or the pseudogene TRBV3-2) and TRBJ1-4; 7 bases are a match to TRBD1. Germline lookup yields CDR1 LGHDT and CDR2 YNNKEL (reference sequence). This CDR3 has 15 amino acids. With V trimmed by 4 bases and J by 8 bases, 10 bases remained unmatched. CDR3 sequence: CASSPSGGQNEKLFF. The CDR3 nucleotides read TGTGCCAGCAGCCCCTCAGGGGGGCAGAACGAAAAACTGTTTTTT.

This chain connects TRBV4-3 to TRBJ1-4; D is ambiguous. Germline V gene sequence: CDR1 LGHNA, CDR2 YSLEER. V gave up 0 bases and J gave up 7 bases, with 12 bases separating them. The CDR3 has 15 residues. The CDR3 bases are TGCGCCAGCAGCCAAGATCTCTCCTCCGGTGAAAAACTGTTTTTT. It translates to CASSQDLSSGEKLFF.

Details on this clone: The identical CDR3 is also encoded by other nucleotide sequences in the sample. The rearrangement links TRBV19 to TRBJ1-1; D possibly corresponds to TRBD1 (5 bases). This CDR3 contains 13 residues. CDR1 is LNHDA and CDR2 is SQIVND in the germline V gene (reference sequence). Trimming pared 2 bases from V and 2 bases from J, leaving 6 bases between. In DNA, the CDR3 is TGTGCCAGTAGTATAAGGGGCAACACTGAAGCTTTCTTT. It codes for CASSIRGNTEAFF. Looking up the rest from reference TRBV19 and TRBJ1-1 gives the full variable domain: DGGITQSPKYLFRKEGQNVTLSCEQNLNHDAMYWYRQDPGQGLRLIYYSQIVNDFQKGDIAEGYSVSREKKESFPLTVTSAQKNPTAFYLCASSIRGNTEAFFGQGTRLTVV.

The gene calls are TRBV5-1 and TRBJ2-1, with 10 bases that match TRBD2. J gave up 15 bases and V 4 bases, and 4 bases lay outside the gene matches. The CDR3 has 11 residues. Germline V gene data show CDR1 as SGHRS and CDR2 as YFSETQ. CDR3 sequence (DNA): TGCGCCAGCAGCGTGACTAGCGGGTTGTTCTTC. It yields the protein CASSVTSGLFF.

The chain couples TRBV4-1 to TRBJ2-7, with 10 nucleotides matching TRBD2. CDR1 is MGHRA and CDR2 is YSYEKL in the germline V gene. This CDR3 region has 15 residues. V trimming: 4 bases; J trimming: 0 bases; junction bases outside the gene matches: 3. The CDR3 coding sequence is TGCGCCAGCAGCCGGACTAGCGGATCCTCCTACGAGCAGTACTTC. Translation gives CASSRTSGSSYEQYF.

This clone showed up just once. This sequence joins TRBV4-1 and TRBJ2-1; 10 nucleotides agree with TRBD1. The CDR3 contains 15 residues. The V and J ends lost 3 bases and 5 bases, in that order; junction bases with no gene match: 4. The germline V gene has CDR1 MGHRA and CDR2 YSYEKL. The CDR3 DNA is TGCGCCAGCAGCCAGGGACAGGGGAGGGACAATGAGCAGTTCTTC. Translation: CASSQGQGRDNEQFF.